This TCR beta chain is from a study of T cells after yellow fever vaccination. As for the study in general: Those fractions that held only low numbers of cells were prepared using the SMART-Seq v4 Ultra Low Input RNA kit.

Concerning this clonotype itself: Antigen: not known.

V gave up 6 bases and J gave up 11 bases; unmatched junction bases: 4. This CDR3 has 11 amino acids. The germline gives CDR1 MNHEY, CDR2 SMNVEV (reference sequence). Study results and caveats: Peak timing came faster in the weaker secondary response, day 5 versus 15. Booster sampling recovered most clones from primary vaccination (approximately 97% CD4, approximately 90% CD8). The study noted that FACS-sorted repertoires could contain abundant clonotypes contaminating from the bulk population.

TCRdb analysed the 5' RACE reads with MiXCR anew, one entry per CDR3 protein. Of around 590,000 distinct CDR3 sequences in the sample, approximately 13% were seen once. The sample here was PBMCs, taken on the day of the yellow fever booster vaccination. The chain uses TRBV27 and TRBJ2-1; 7 nucleotides line up with TRBD2. This sequence originates from a man younger than 45 who received the YFV17D yellow fever vaccine. The CDR3 loop is CASSGGKKQFF. As DNA, the CDR3 is TGTGCCAGCAGCGGGGGGAAGAAGCAGTTCTTC.